This T cell receptor (beta chain) was captured by sequencing in a study of CD8+ T cells in alopecia areata. Study-wide results and limits: Tissue-resident alphabeta T cells belonging to normal skin likewise get sequenced within scalp specimens.

The length of the CDR3 is 17 residues. The germline CDR1 and CDR2 sequences are SGHRS and YFSETQ. J lost 5 bases, V lost 3 bases, and 11 bases had no gene match. This clone has a handful of counts. What it binds is unknown. cDNA prepared by RNA extraction and subsequent reverse transcription served as the template for sequencing. Using immunoSEQ multiplex PCR, the repertoire was profiled, and TCRdb retains in-frame clones only, with some absent. The table includes 180,000 or so clones, 65% to 75% detected once. The rearrangement joins TRBV5-1 to TRBJ2-5; 12 bases align to TRBD2. This clonotype was sampled from a human donor with alopecia areata. This material consisted of CD8+ T cells sorted from blood, taken at week 0. The CDR3 is CASSSTNLAGGQETQYF. The CDR3 DNA reads as TGCGCCAGCAGCTCAACCAACCTAGCGGGGGGGCAGGAGACCCAGTACTTC.